This TCR beta chain stems from a study of T-cell memory formation after mild COVID-19. This clonotype was observed a handful of times. TCRdb recomputed calls from the 5' RACE reads with MiXCR, one row per CDR3 protein. This sample has 200,000 to 250,000 distinct CDR3 sequences, with 27% found just once. V dropped 6 bases and J dropped 7; count of bases not matched to a gene: 9. The CDR3 sequence is 14 residues long. The sequencing sample was made of PBMCs or a T cell subset sorted from them (not recorded which). This sequence joins TRBV12-3 or TRBV12-4 and TRBJ1-1; 9 bases are shared with TRBD1. This TCR was recovered from an adult woman who had mild COVID-19 (a few samples of this study predate the infection). Cell type and time point are not known. The CDR3 region is CASRTGTGRIEAFF. The CDR3 region has the DNA TGTGCCAGCAGGACCGGGACAGGGCGCATTGAAGCTTTCTTT.